A selection of T cell receptor beta chains follows, all from one sample in a study of shared clonotypes between healthy human individuals. Sequenced by immunoSEQ multiplex PCR; TCRdb stores in-frame clones only, minus some. The repertoire consists of 300,000 to 400,000 clones, with around nine tenths occurring once and the leading ten covering 15% to 20%. Sequenced material: memory CD8+ T cells sorted from blood. Receptors were obtained from a man between 18 and 29 years old in good health. Both conserved end residues are part of each CDR3. Each record gives: CDR3 length, clone size, D gene, V gene, J gene, CDR3 DNA, CDR3 protein. D genes are given only for firm matches. Size values are once, few and many counts, or a class for expanded clones, and some rows have none.

len: 16
abundance: NA
d_gene: TRBD1
v_gene: TRBV30
j_gene: TRBJ1-2
CDR3nt: TGTGCCTGGAGTCCAGGCTATCGGACAGGGGGAGATGGCTACACCTTC
CDR3aa: CAWSPGYRTGGDGYTF

len: 16
abundance: NA
d_gene: NA
v_gene: TRBV4-1
j_gene: TRBJ1-5
CDR3nt: TGCGCCAGCAGCAGTGACAGGCGCCTGGGCAATCAGCCCCAGCATTTT
CDR3aa: CASSSDRRLGNQPQHF

len: 17
abundance: NA
d_gene: NA
v_gene: TRBV2
j_gene: TRBJ2-4
CDR3nt: TGTGCCAGCAGTGTAGCCTACAGATCTTTAGCCAAAAACATTCAGTACTTC
CDR3aa: CASSVAYRSLAKNIQYF

len: 12
abundance: NA
d_gene: NA
v_gene: TRBV30
j_gene: TRBJ1-3
CDR3nt: TGTGCCTGGAAGGGCATCGGAAACACCATATATTTT
CDR3aa: CAWKGIGNTIYF

len: 14
abundance: NA
d_gene: NA
v_gene: TRBV19
j_gene: TRBJ2-7
CDR3nt: TGTGCCAGTTCTCCCGCCACAGGGTCCTACGAGCAGTACTTC
CDR3aa: CASSPATGSYEQYF

len: 13
abundance: NA
d_gene: NA
v_gene: TRBV27
j_gene: TRBJ2-2
CDR3nt: TGTGCCAGCAGGCCCCTACGAACCGGGGAGCTGTTTTTT
CDR3aa: CASRPLRTGELFF

len: 16
abundance: NA
d_gene: TRBD2
v_gene: TRBV6-6
j_gene: TRBJ2-2
CDR3nt: TGTGCCAGCAGTTTACTAGCGGGAGGGAACACCGGGGAGCTGTTTTTT
CDR3aa: CASSLLAGGNTGELFF

len: 16
abundance: NA
d_gene: TRBD2
v_gene: TRBV4-3
j_gene: TRBJ2-7
CDR3nt: TGCGCCAGCAGCCAGGGGACTAGCGGGAACTACTACGAGCAGTACTTC
CDR3aa: CASSQGTSGNYYEQYF

len: 15
abundance: NA
d_gene: NA
v_gene: TRBV7-8
j_gene: TRBJ2-4
CDR3nt: TGTGCCAGCAGCTTAGGCCAGGGGTCGGATAACATTCAGTACTTC
CDR3aa: CASSLGQGSDNIQYF

len: 16
abundance: NA
d_gene: NA
v_gene: TRBV7-6
j_gene: TRBJ1-1
CDR3nt: TGTGCCAGCAGCTTAGTGTGGTCAGGACCCAACACTGAAGCTTTCTTT
CDR3aa: CASSLVWSGPNTEAFF

len: 14
abundance: once
d_gene: TRBD2
v_gene: TRBV28
j_gene: TRBJ2-7
CDR3nt: TGTGCCAGCAGTTGGGGACTAGATAGTGACGAGCAGTACTTC
CDR3aa: CASSWGLDSDEQYF

len: 16
abundance: NA
d_gene: NA
v_gene: TRBV7-8
j_gene: TRBJ1-6
CDR3nt: TGTGCCAGCGGTTGGCCGGGGGAACTCTATAATTCACCCCTCCACTTT
CDR3aa: CASGWPGELYNSPLHF

len: 19
abundance: NA
d_gene: TRBD2
v_gene: TRBV13
j_gene: TRBJ2-7
CDR3nt: TGTGCCAGCAGCTTAATCCCGGGACTAGCGGGCCTTCAAGCCCACGAGCAGTACTTC
CDR3aa: CASSLIPGLAGLQAHEQYF

len: 13
abundance: NA
d_gene: NA
v_gene: TRBV29-1
j_gene: TRBJ1-2
CDR3nt: TGCAGCGTTTTAGACGGATTCCCCAATGGCTACACCTTC
CDR3aa: CSVLDGFPNGYTF

len: 15
abundance: NA
d_gene: NA
v_gene: TRBV13
j_gene: TRBJ2-7
CDR3nt: TGTGCCAGCAGCTTAGTAGGGGACGGATCCTACGAGCAGTACTTC
CDR3aa: CASSLVGDGSYEQYF

len: 15
abundance: NA
d_gene: TRBD2
v_gene: TRBV2
j_gene: TRBJ2-1
CDR3nt: TGTGCCAGCAGTGAAGGACTAGCGGGGGACAATGAGCAGTTCTTC
CDR3aa: CASSEGLAGDNEQFF

len: 15
abundance: NA
d_gene: TRBD2
v_gene: TRBV27
j_gene: TRBJ2-1
CDR3nt: TGTGCCAGCAGCTTACTAGCGGGAGGGGCCGATGAGCAGTTCTTC
CDR3aa: CASSLLAGGADEQFF

len: 14
abundance: NA
d_gene: TRBD2
v_gene: TRBV11-2
j_gene: TRBJ2-3
CDR3nt: TGTGCCAGCAGCTCCCGACTAGCAAAGGATACGCAGTATTTT
CDR3aa: CASSSRLAKDTQYF

len: 15
abundance: once
d_gene: NA
v_gene: TRBV4-1
j_gene: TRBJ2-2
CDR3nt: TGCGCCAGCAGCCAATTAAGACCGAATACCGGGGAGCTGTTTTTT
CDR3aa: CASSQLRPNTGELFF

len: 13
abundance: NA
d_gene: NA
v_gene: TRBV19
j_gene: TRBJ1-5
CDR3nt: TGTGCCAGTAGTATCGAAGGGGGTTGGCCCCAGCATTTT
CDR3aa: CASSIEGGWPQHF

len: 16
abundance: NA
d_gene: NA
v_gene: TRBV4-1
j_gene: TRBJ2-2
CDR3nt: TGCGCCAGCAGCATCCGGGACCAATCGACAGCCGGGGAGCTGTTTTTT
CDR3aa: CASSIRDQSTAGELFF

len: 15
abundance: NA
d_gene: NA
v_gene: TRBV27
j_gene: TRBJ1-1
CDR3nt: TGTGCCAGCAGTTTACTCCCGGGCTTGAACACTGAAGCTTTCTTT
CDR3aa: CASSLLPGLNTEAFF

len: 16
abundance: NA
d_gene: NA
v_gene: TRBV4-1
j_gene: TRBJ2-7
CDR3nt: TGCGCCAGCAGCCAACCAGGTGGCGGCAGCTCCTACGAGCAGTACTTC
CDR3aa: CASSQPGGGSSYEQYF

len: 14
abundance: NA
d_gene: NA
v_gene: TRBV4-1
j_gene: TRBJ2-5
CDR3nt: TGCGCCAGCAGCCAGCAGGGGCCGGCGGAGACCCAGTACTTC
CDR3aa: CASSQQGPAETQYF

len: 16
abundance: NA
d_gene: TRBD1
v_gene: TRBV27
j_gene: TRBJ1-2
CDR3nt: TGTGCCAGCAGTTTATTTGCGGGACAGGGGATCTATGGCTACACCTTC
CDR3aa: CASSLFAGQGIYGYTF

len: 16
abundance: NA
d_gene: NA
v_gene: TRBV6-6
j_gene: TRBJ2-1
CDR3nt: TGTGCCAGCAGCACCTTAATGAGTCTATCCTACAATGAGCAGTTCTTC
CDR3aa: CASSTLMSLSYNEQFF

len: 15
abundance: NA
d_gene: NA
v_gene: TRBV27
j_gene: TRBJ2-1
CDR3nt: TGTGCCAGCAGTTTCGGGGACCCAACCTACAATGAGCAGTTCTTC
CDR3aa: CASSFGDPTYNEQFF

len: 12
abundance: NA
d_gene: TRBD1
v_gene: TRBV27
j_gene: TRBJ2-3
CDR3nt: TGTGCCAGCCAGACAGGGGCAGATACGCAGTATTTT
CDR3aa: CASQTGADTQYF

len: 15
abundance: NA
d_gene: NA
v_gene: TRBV9
j_gene: TRBJ1-1
CDR3nt: TGTGCCAGCAGCGTACTGACATCGGGGGTTACTGAAGCTTTCTTT
CDR3aa: CASSVLTSGVTEAFF

len: 12
abundance: NA
d_gene: TRBD2
v_gene: TRBV5-6
j_gene: TRBJ2-7
CDR3nt: TGTGCCAGCAGCTTGGTAGGCGCGGGGGAGTACTTC
CDR3aa: CASSLVGAGEYF

len: 16
abundance: NA
d_gene: TRBD1
v_gene: TRBV2
j_gene: TRBJ1-2
CDR3nt: TGTGCCAGCATTGGGCAGGGGGCCCAAGTGCGCTATGGCTACACCTTC
CDR3aa: CASIGQGAQVRYGYTF

len: 16
abundance: NA
d_gene: NA
v_gene: TRBV11-3
j_gene: TRBJ1-5
CDR3nt: TGTGCCAGCAGCTTAGATGTGTTAGGGGAGGAGCAGCCCCAGCATTTT
CDR3aa: CASSLDVLGEEQPQHF

len: 14
abundance: NA
d_gene: NA
v_gene: TRBV9
j_gene: TRBJ1-1
CDR3nt: TGTGCCAGCAGCGCCCCAGACAGGTCCACTGAAGCTTTCTTT
CDR3aa: CASSAPDRSTEAFF

len: 13
abundance: NA
d_gene: TRBD1
v_gene: TRBV15
j_gene: TRBJ1-1
CDR3nt: TGTGCCACCAGCAGGACAGGGGGCACTGAAGCTTTCTTT
CDR3aa: CATSRTGGTEAFF

len: 14
abundance: NA
d_gene: NA
v_gene: TRBV19
j_gene: TRBJ2-3
CDR3nt: TGTGCCAGTAGTATTGCGGTGAGCACAGATACGCAGTATTTT
CDR3aa: CASSIAVSTDTQYF

len: 14
abundance: NA
d_gene: NA
v_gene: TRBV9
j_gene: TRBJ1-6
CDR3nt: TGTGCCAGCACGCAGGGAGCTTTGAATTCACCCCTCCACTTT
CDR3aa: CASTQGALNSPLHF

len: 16
abundance: NA
d_gene: TRBD1
v_gene: TRBV10-3
j_gene: TRBJ1-1
CDR3nt: TGTGCCATCAGTGAGCCCGGGACAGGCGTGAACACTGAAGCTTTCTTT
CDR3aa: CAISEPGTGVNTEAFF

len: 14
abundance: once
d_gene: TRBD1
v_gene: TRBV27
j_gene: TRBJ1-6
CDR3nt: TGTGCCAGCAGTAGGACAGGGGGTAGTTCACCCCTCCACTTT
CDR3aa: CASSRTGGSSPLHF

len: 15
abundance: NA
d_gene: NA
v_gene: TRBV11-2
j_gene: TRBJ2-2
CDR3nt: TGTGCCAGCAGCTTAGTAGGACAGCTCACCGGGGAGCTGTTTTTT
CDR3aa: CASSLVGQLTGELFF

len: 15
abundance: NA
d_gene: TRBD1
v_gene: TRBV6-1
j_gene: TRBJ1-1
CDR3nt: TGTGCCAGCAATATGGGACAGGCCATGAACACTGAAGCTTTCTTT
CDR3aa: CASNMGQAMNTEAFF

len: 16
abundance: NA
d_gene: NA
v_gene: TRBV15
j_gene: TRBJ1-5
CDR3nt: TGTGCCACCAGCACAGATGGGCAGTATAGCAATCAGCCCCAGCATTTT
CDR3aa: CATSTDGQYSNQPQHF

len: 15
abundance: NA
d_gene: TRBD1
v_gene: TRBV7-6
j_gene: TRBJ1-5
CDR3nt: TGTGCCAGCAGCTCCCGACAGGGGAGAGATCAGCCCCAGCATTTT
CDR3aa: CASSSRQGRDQPQHF

len: 14
abundance: NA
d_gene: NA
v_gene: TRBV6-6
j_gene: TRBJ1-5
CDR3nt: TGTGCCAGCAGTTACAGGGTTCTCGGTCAGCCCCAGCATTTT
CDR3aa: CASSYRVLGQPQHF

len: 11
abundance: once
d_gene: NA
v_gene: TRBV2
j_gene: TRBJ1-1
CDR3nt: TGTGCCAGCAGGGGGCTCACTGAAGCTTTCTTT
CDR3aa: CASRGLTEAFF

len: 16
abundance: few
d_gene: TRBD2
v_gene: TRBV4-1
j_gene: TRBJ2-3
CDR3nt: TGCGCCAGCAGCCAGAAACTAGCGGTGAGCACAGATACGCAGTATTTT
CDR3aa: CASSQKLAVSTDTQYF

len: 16
abundance: once
d_gene: TRBD1
v_gene: TRBV5-1
j_gene: TRBJ2-5
CDR3nt: TGCGCCAGCAGCTCTCCCGGGACAGAGTACCAAGAGACCCAGTACTTC
CDR3aa: CASSSPGTEYQETQYF

len: 13
abundance: NA
d_gene: NA
v_gene: TRBV14
j_gene: TRBJ2-2
CDR3nt: TGTGCCAGCAGCCAATGGCGGACCGGGGAGCTGTTTTTT
CDR3aa: CASSQWRTGELFF

len: 13
abundance: NA
d_gene: NA
v_gene: TRBV7-3
j_gene: TRBJ1-3
CDR3nt: TGTGCCTACCGGGCAGGGACTGGAAACACCATATATTTT
CDR3aa: CAYRAGTGNTIYF

len: 14
abundance: NA
d_gene: NA
v_gene: TRBV27
j_gene: TRBJ1-2
CDR3nt: TGTGCCAGCAGTGCTATCCCGGTTCAGGGGCGCTACACCTTC
CDR3aa: CASSAIPVQGRYTF

len: 13
abundance: NA
d_gene: NA
v_gene: TRBV30
j_gene: TRBJ1-2
CDR3nt: TGTGCCTGGAGTCCAGGAACTAACTATGGCTACACCTTC
CDR3aa: CAWSPGTNYGYTF

len: 14
abundance: NA
d_gene: NA
v_gene: TRBV7-8
j_gene: TRBJ2-7
CDR3nt: TGTGCCAGCAGCTTAGGAGGGATCTCCTACGAGCAGTACTTC
CDR3aa: CASSLGGISYEQYF

len: 14
abundance: NA
d_gene: TRBD2
v_gene: TRBV28
j_gene: TRBJ2-2
CDR3nt: TGTGCCAGCATTCGACTAGCGGGTACCGGGGAGCTGTTTTTT
CDR3aa: CASIRLAGTGELFF

len: 15
abundance: NA
d_gene: TRBD2
v_gene: TRBV11-3
j_gene: TRBJ2-1
CDR3nt: TGTGCCAGCAGCCCAACTAGCGCGGGGGACAATGAGCAGTTCTTC
CDR3aa: CASSPTSAGDNEQFF

len: 12
abundance: once
d_gene: NA
v_gene: TRBV27
j_gene: TRBJ2-5
CDR3nt: TGTGCCACCCGTAGTTTGAGCGAGACCCAGTACTTC
CDR3aa: CATRSLSETQYF

len: 15
abundance: NA
d_gene: TRBD2
v_gene: TRBV7-2
j_gene: TRBJ2-3
CDR3nt: TGTGCCAGCAGCGACTTCAACCCAGCGGGGGATACGCAGTATTTT
CDR3aa: CASSDFNPAGDTQYF

len: 14
abundance: NA
d_gene: NA
v_gene: TRBV4-1
j_gene: TRBJ1-5
CDR3nt: TGCGCCAGCAGCCAAGAAAGGGGTTATCAGCCCCAGCATTTT
CDR3aa: CASSQERGYQPQHF

len: 13
abundance: few
d_gene: NA
v_gene: TRBV19
j_gene: TRBJ2-1
CDR3nt: TGTGCCAGTACACAAAGCTCCTACAATGAGCAGTTCTTC
CDR3aa: CASTQSSYNEQFF

len: 13
abundance: NA
d_gene: NA
v_gene: TRBV10-3
j_gene: TRBJ1-5
CDR3nt: TGTGCCATCAGAGGACAGAAGAATCAGCCCCAGCATTTT
CDR3aa: CAIRGQKNQPQHF

len: 16
abundance: NA
d_gene: TRBD2
v_gene: TRBV13
j_gene: TRBJ2-7
CDR3nt: TGTGCCAGCAGCTCCCTCTCCAGCGGGGGTTACTACGAGCAGTACTTC
CDR3aa: CASSSLSSGGYYEQYF